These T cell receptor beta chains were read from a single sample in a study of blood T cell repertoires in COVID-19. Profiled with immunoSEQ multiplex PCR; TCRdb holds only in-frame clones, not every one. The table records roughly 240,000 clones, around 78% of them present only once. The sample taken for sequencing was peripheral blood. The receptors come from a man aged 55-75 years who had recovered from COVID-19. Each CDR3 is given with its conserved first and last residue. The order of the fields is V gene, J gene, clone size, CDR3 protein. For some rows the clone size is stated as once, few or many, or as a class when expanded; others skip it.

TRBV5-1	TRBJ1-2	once	CASSLASLGRGPGYTF
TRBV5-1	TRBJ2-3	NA	CASSLVGGPDTQYF
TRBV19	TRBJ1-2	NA	CASSIAGQANYGYTF
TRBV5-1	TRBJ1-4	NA	CASSEDSRNEKLFF
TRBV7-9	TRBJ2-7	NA	CASSPPSGLTHEQYF
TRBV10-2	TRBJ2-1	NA	CASSVGRSQFF
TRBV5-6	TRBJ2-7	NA	CASSALAGDKYEQYF
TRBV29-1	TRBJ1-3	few	CSVEQTRGNTIYF
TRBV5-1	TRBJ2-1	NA	CASSRSGESYNEQFF
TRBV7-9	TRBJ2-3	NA	CASSPPYGETDTQYF
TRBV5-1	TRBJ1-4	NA	CASSAGQLFNEKLFF
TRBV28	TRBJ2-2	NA	CASSLPSGELFF
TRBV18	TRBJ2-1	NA	CASSPPTVSGSGGLQFF
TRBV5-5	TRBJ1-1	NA	CASSSMTGGNTEAFF
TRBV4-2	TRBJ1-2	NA	CASSQAGQGWYGYTF
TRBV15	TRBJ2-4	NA	CATSRDWGPAGGENIQYF
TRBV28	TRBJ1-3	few	CASTTQGRAGNTIYF
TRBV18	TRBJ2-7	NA	CASSPGSSYEQYF
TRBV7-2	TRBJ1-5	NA	CASSLAGGGNQPQHF
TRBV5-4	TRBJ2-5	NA	CASSRDNQETQYF
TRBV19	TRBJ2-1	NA	CASTASGRVYNEQFF
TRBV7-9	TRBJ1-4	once	CASSLVPSNEKLFF
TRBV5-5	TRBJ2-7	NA	CASRRGWDHYEQYF
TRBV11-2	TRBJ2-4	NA	CASSPPGLAGGGKNIQYF
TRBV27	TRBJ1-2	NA	CASSFLGPAIDGYTF
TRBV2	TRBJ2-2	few	CASKELAGTGELFF
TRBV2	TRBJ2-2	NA	CAGQTLAGEAGELFF
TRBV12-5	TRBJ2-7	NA	CASGLIAGGSSYEQYF
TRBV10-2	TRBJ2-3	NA	CASSESASGSDTQYF
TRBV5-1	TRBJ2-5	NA	CASSLAVSVETQYF
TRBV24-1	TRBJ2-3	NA	CATSDTPQAGVADTQYF
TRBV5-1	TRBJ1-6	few	CASSPSGGSPLHF
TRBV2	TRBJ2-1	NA	CASKSEVGLAAFF
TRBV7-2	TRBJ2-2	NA	CASSLGSDTGELFF
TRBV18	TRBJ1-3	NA	CASSTGVSGNTIYF
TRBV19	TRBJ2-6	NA	CASSNGLLSGANVLTF
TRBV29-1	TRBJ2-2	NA	CSVLAGGTGELFF
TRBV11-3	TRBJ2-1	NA	CASSLALAGGDNEQFF
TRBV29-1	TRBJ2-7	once	CSVVIGRKGLAAMSSYEQYF
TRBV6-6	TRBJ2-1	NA	CASSYPRGGSYNEQFF
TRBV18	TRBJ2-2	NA	CASSPTLAGVYTGELFF
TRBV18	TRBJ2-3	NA	CASSTSTLAGSIDTQYF
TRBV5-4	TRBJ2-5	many	CASREGQRQETQYF
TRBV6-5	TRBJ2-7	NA	CASNYGTYEQYF
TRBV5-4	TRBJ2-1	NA	CASSYEGVRSYNEQFF
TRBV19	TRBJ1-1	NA	CASTTTGGFTEAFF
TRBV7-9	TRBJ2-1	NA	CASSLTSTEQFF
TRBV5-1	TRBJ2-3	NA	CASSLTAGLADTQYF
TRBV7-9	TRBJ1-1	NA	CASRPKDRLGTEAFF